The rows below give T cell receptor beta chains drawn from one sample of a study of cytomegalovirus exposure and HLA in healthy donors. Some clones are missing from TCRdb's copy, which holds only in-frame ones; the method was immunoSEQ multiplex PCR. This table has about 82,000 clones, around 77% appearing once. Material: PBMCs. These TCRs come from a middle-aged man in good health and CMV-seronegative. Both conserved end residues are part of each CDR3.

>TRBJ2-1|TRBV14
CASSQAGLTYNEQFF
>TRBJ1-2|TRBV19
CASGHPGIVYGYTF
>TRBJ2-3|TRBV19
CASRKRGAADTQYF
>TRBJ2-3|TRBV2
CASSGSGGSTDTQYF
>TRBJ2-1|TRBV6-5
CASSKDRVKANEQFF
>TRBJ2-7|TRBV5-6
CASSSWDSRNFRQYF
>TRBJ2-1|TRBV6-1
CASSEGDYYNEQFF
>TRBJ2-5|TRBV25-1
CASSEQGPQETQYF
>TRBJ2-3|TRBV9
CASSVAGPTSHTDTQYF
>TRBJ2-7|TRBV14
CASSQGNSYEQYF
>TRBJ1-4|TRBV7-8
CASSLGRTGAGEKLFF
>TRBJ2-7|TRBV5-1
CASSLGGTGAYEQYF
>TRBJ2-3|TRBV4-3
CASSQENRGFSDTQYF
>TRBJ1-1|TRBV19
CASKGPGQGFQFDTEAFF
>TRBJ2-4|TRBV11-2
CASSSREQGFGKNIQYF
>TRBJ2-7|TRBV6-1
CASSELTVRYEQYF
>TRBJ1-6|TRBV7-9
CASRGGAGGDNSPLHF
>TRBJ1-6|TRBV27
CASTVLSSYNSPLHF
>TRBJ1-3|TRBV7-9
CASSPQGRTGNTIYF
>TRBJ1-1|TRBV5-4
CASSFQGARAEAFF
>TRBJ1-5|TRBV11-2
CASSQDKGTPQHF
>TRBJ1-1|TRBV7-9
CASSLGGGGSTEAFF
>TRBJ2-5|TRBV18
CASSPPWDSPGETQYF
>TRBJ1-5|TRBV6-1
CASSAREPGRRNQPQHF
>TRBJ1-4|TRBV19
CASSILGAEEKLFF
>TRBJ2-5|TRBV2
CASNLAGAFPETQYF
>TRBJ2-1|TRBV7-9
CASEVGDWNEQFF
>TRBJ1-2|TRBV5-1
CASSSSGTGGNYGYTF
>TRBJ2-1|TRBV19
CASSRDRAYNEQFF
>TRBJ1-6|TRBV7-2
CASSESGTGSSPLHF
>TRBJ2-2|TRBV15
CATSTDRERTGELFF
>TRBJ1-1|TRBV28
CASKPDTNTEAFF
>TRBJ1-2|TRBV9
CASSAHGTGEVEGYTF
>TRBJ1-2|TRBV28
CASSLWTNDGYTF
>TRBJ2-7|TRBV5-1
CASSYNAGSGYEQYF
>TRBJ2-3|TRBV4-3
CASSPLLSGGTDTQYF
>TRBJ2-2|TRBV9
CASSVGLAGDTGELFF
>TRBJ2-7|TRBV5-1
CASSLAPTGPNYEQYF
>TRBJ1-1|TRBV29-1
CSVQGASGTEAFF
>TRBJ2-7|TRBV5-1
CASSSERGATYEQYF
>TRBJ2-1|TRBV5-1
CASSPQTSDSYNEQFF
>TRBJ1-5|TRBV9
CASSASGGVNQPQHF
>TRBJ2-7|TRBV5-1
CASSVPGDEQYF
>TRBJ2-7|TRBV5-4
CASSLKGEYEQYF
>TRBJ1-1|TRBV4-2
CASSQDPPNRGKKTEAFF
>TRBJ2-5|TRBV11-2
CASSLEPGGWETQYF
>TRBJ1-6|TRBV7-2
CASSQRTEVIPLHF
>TRBJ2-3|TRBV20-1
CSASADTQYF
>TRBJ2-5|TRBV25-1
CASSERLGKGETQYF